The rows below give T cell receptor beta chains drawn from one sample of a study of blood T cell repertoires in COVID-19. Method: immunoSEQ multiplex PCR; TCRdb's copy keeps in-frame clones and lacks some. This sample has some 150,000 clones, with 75% to 85% found just once. The material sequenced was peripheral blood. These receptors all stem from a man aged 60-69 years with active or convalescent COVID-19. Each CDR3 is given with its conserved first and last residue. A D gene is named only where the DNA matches it firmly. Where a row states a size, it is once, few, many or the class of an expanded clone; other rows omit it.

>NA|TRBJ2-5|NA|TRBV7-9
TGTGCCAGCAGCTTAGTTGGGAATAGGGGAGAGACCCAGTACTTC
CASSLVGNRGETQYF
>NA|TRBJ2-2|TRBD2|TRBV10-3
TGTGCCATCAGTGAGTCGGGACTAGCGGGACCCACCGGGGAGCTGTTTTTT
CAISESGLAGPTGELFF
>NA|TRBJ2-5|NA|TRBV20-1
TGCAGTGCTAGTCCCCGGGGGACGGTCCAAGAGACCCAGTACTTC
CSASPRGTVQETQYF
>NA|TRBJ2-3|NA|TRBV7-3
TGTGCCAGCAGCTCTAGACAGGGAGGCATAGATACGCAGTATTTT
CASSSRQGGIDTQYF
>few|TRBJ2-3|NA|TRBV28
TGTGCCAGCAGTACGCGAGGAAGGGGTGATACGCAGTATTTT
CASSTRGRGDTQYF
>few|TRBJ1-2|NA|TRBV6-2/TRBV6-3
TGTGCCAGCAGTTACCTGGACAGCATCCTCTATGGCTACACCTTC
CASSYLDSILYGYTF
>few|TRBJ1-4|TRBD1|TRBV3-1/TRBV3-2
TGTGCCAGCAGCCAAGATCCGGACAGGGAGGGAGGGGAAAAACTGTTTTTT
CASSQDPDREGGEKLFF
>once|TRBJ1-1|NA|TRBV10-3
TGTGCCATCAGTGAGTTTTTCGCCAGGGGCACTGAAGCTTTCTTT
CAISEFFARGTEAFF
>NA|TRBJ1-2|TRBD1|TRBV28
TGTGCCAGCACCTGGAGCAGGGGGCGCCTAAGCTATGGCTACACCTTC
CASTWSRGRLSYGYTF
>once|TRBJ2-2|NA|TRBV14
TGTGCCAGCAGCCAAGCAGGGTTCACCGGGGAGCTGTTTTTT
CASSQAGFTGELFF
>NA|TRBJ2-2|NA|TRBV20-1
TGCAGTGCTAGTGACAGGGAGGGGTCTTACACCGGGGAGCTGTTTTTT
CSASDREGSYTGELFF
>NA|TRBJ2-1|NA|TRBV7-3
TGTGCCAGCAGCTCCCGCCAGGGGAAGAACTACAATGAGCAGTTCTTC
CASSSRQGKNYNEQFF
>NA|TRBJ2-1|TRBD2|TRBV7-6
TGTGCCAGCAGACCGACCGGCGGGCTAGCGGGAACCTACAATGAGCAGTTCTTC
CASRPTGGLAGTYNEQFF
>NA|TRBJ2-7|NA|TRBV19
TGTGCCAGTAGTATCGGGGGGCAGGGAGACTACGAGCAGTACTTC
CASSIGGQGDYEQYF
>NA|TRBJ2-3|TRBD2|TRBV24-1
TGTGCCACCAGTGATTCTAGCGGGAGGGCCTTAGATACGCAGTATTTT
CATSDSSGRALDTQYF
>NA|TRBJ2-7|TRBD1|TRBV7-9
TGTGCCAGCAGCATAAGTACCGGGACAGGGGGCAACAGCGAGCAGTACTTC
CASSISTGTGGNSEQYF
>NA|TRBJ1-6|NA|TRBV7-2
TGTGCCAGCAGCCTCCTGGGGGCGATGAATAATTCACCCCTCCACTTT
CASSLLGAMNNSPLHF
>NA|TRBJ2-1|TRBD1|TRBV12-3/TRBV12-4
TGTGCCAGCAGGCGCGACAGGGACAATGAGCAGTTCTTC
CASRRDRDNEQFF
>NA|TRBJ1-4|NA|TRBV27
TGTGCCAGCAGGCCAGCTAATGAAAAACTGTTTTTT
CASRPANEKLFF
>NA|TRBJ1-2|NA|TRBV6-5
TGTGCCAGCGCCGCGTTACAGGGTGGAGGCTACACCTTC
CASAALQGGGYTF
>NA|TRBJ2-1|NA|TRBV6-5
TGTGCCAGCAGTTACCGGGAGTACAATGAGCAGTTCTTC
CASSYREYNEQFF
>few|TRBJ1-2|NA|TRBV6-5
TGTGCCAGCAGGACACCACAGGGCTATGGCTACACCTTC
CASRTPQGYGYTF
>few|TRBJ1-4|NA|TRBV19
TGTGCCAGTAGTATGCGGAATGAAAAACTGTTTTTT
CASSMRNEKLFF